This is a list of T cell receptor beta chains from one sample in a study of cytomegalovirus exposure and HLA in healthy donors. Assay used: immunoSEQ multiplex PCR; TCRdb lists only in-frame clones, some missing. The data hold around 130,000 clones, with approximately 85% observed a single time. The sample comprised PBMCs. Receptor source: a woman aged 30 to 39 in good health and CMV-seropositive. Each CDR3 is given with its conserved first and last residue. The D gene is left open where the match is weak. Rows may omit the clone size; those that give it use once, few, many or a size class.

clone_size: -
j_call: TRBJ1-2
v_call: TRBV9
d_call: -
cdr3_nt: TGTGCCAGCAGCGTTCACGGGGCTAACTATGGCTACACCTTC
cdr3_aa: CASSVHGANYGYTF

clone_size: -
j_call: TRBJ1-1
v_call: TRBV9
d_call: -
cdr3_nt: TGTGCCAGCAGCCTCGAGGACACTGAAGCTTTCTTT
cdr3_aa: CASSLEDTEAFF

clone_size: -
j_call: TRBJ1-5
v_call: TRBV7-9
d_call: -
cdr3_nt: TGTGCCAGCAGCCCTGGGTCCAGCGAGGAACAGCCCCAGCATTTT
cdr3_aa: CASSPGSSEEQPQHF

clone_size: -
j_call: TRBJ1-3
v_call: TRBV5-1
d_call: -
cdr3_nt: TGCGCCAGCAGCTTGGATCAAGCAATTGGAAACACCATATATTTT
cdr3_aa: CASSLDQAIGNTIYF

clone_size: -
j_call: TRBJ2-1
v_call: TRBV5-1
d_call: -
cdr3_nt: TGCGCCAGCAGCTTGTTAGCCCACAATGAGCAGTTCTTC
cdr3_aa: CASSLLAHNEQFF

clone_size: -
j_call: TRBJ1-5
v_call: TRBV19
d_call: TRBD1
cdr3_nt: TGTGCCAGTAGTAAAGAACGGACAGGGGGCAATCAGCCCCAGCATTTT
cdr3_aa: CASSKERTGGNQPQHF

clone_size: -
j_call: TRBJ1-2
v_call: TRBV5-5
d_call: TRBD1
cdr3_nt: TGTGCCAGCAGCGGGGGGACAGGGCCCTATGGCTACACCTTC
cdr3_aa: CASSGGTGPYGYTF

clone_size: -
j_call: TRBJ2-1
v_call: TRBV7-9
d_call: -
cdr3_nt: TGTGCCAGCAGCTTAGGAGGTCCAGCGGAGGAGGGGTACAATGAGCAGTTCTTC
cdr3_aa: CASSLGGPAEEGYNEQFF

clone_size: once
j_call: TRBJ2-1
v_call: TRBV7-3
d_call: TRBD2
cdr3_nt: TGTGCCAGCAGCATAAGCGGGGGGTCCTACAATGAGCAGTTCTTC
cdr3_aa: CASSISGGSYNEQFF

clone_size: -
j_call: TRBJ2-4
v_call: TRBV29-1
d_call: -
cdr3_nt: TGCAGCGTTGGTGGAACAGAAAACATTCAGTACTTC
cdr3_aa: CSVGGTENIQYF

clone_size: once
j_call: TRBJ1-1
v_call: TRBV6-1
d_call: -
cdr3_nt: TGTGCCAGCCGAAGCCTTGACACCCGAAACACTGAAGCTTTCTTT
cdr3_aa: CASRSLDTRNTEAFF

clone_size: -
j_call: TRBJ2-1
v_call: TRBV5-8
d_call: -
cdr3_nt: TGTGCCAGCAGCTTCGGGGGTGGGGGTGAGCAGTTCTTC
cdr3_aa: CASSFGGGGEQFF

clone_size: -
j_call: TRBJ1-3
v_call: TRBV30
d_call: -
cdr3_nt: TGTGCCTGGAGTGTCAATTTCTCTGGAAACACCATATATTTT
cdr3_aa: CAWSVNFSGNTIYF

clone_size: -
j_call: TRBJ2-7
v_call: TRBV2
d_call: TRBD2
cdr3_nt: TGTGCCAGCAGTCCCTCGTGGGGAGGGACCGAGCAGTACTTC
cdr3_aa: CASSPSWGGTEQYF

clone_size: once
j_call: TRBJ2-1
v_call: TRBV9
d_call: -
cdr3_nt: TGTGCCAGCAGCAACCTGAGAGCCGCGCGAGATGAGCAGTTCTTC
cdr3_aa: CASSNLRAARDEQFF

clone_size: -
j_call: TRBJ1-5
v_call: TRBV28
d_call: -
cdr3_nt: TGTGCCAGCCAAACACCAGGGTTTCAGCCCCAGCATTTT
cdr3_aa: CASQTPGFQPQHF

clone_size: -
j_call: TRBJ1-2
v_call: TRBV6-5
d_call: TRBD1
cdr3_nt: TGTGCCAGCAGCACCGGGACAGGGGAGAGAAATGGCTACACCTTC
cdr3_aa: CASSTGTGERNGYTF

clone_size: -
j_call: TRBJ2-4
v_call: TRBV28
d_call: -
cdr3_nt: TGTGCCAGCAGTTTATGGCAGGGCATAGCCAAAAACATTCAGTACTTC
cdr3_aa: CASSLWQGIAKNIQYF

clone_size: once
j_call: TRBJ1-5
v_call: TRBV27
d_call: -
cdr3_nt: TGTGCCAGCAGTTTATTAGGGGCTTATAGCAATCAGCCCCAGCATTTT
cdr3_aa: CASSLLGAYSNQPQHF

clone_size: -
j_call: TRBJ2-5
v_call: TRBV28
d_call: -
cdr3_nt: TGTGCCAGCAGTCTAGAGGGGGTGGAGACCCAGTACTTC
cdr3_aa: CASSLEGVETQYF

clone_size: -
j_call: TRBJ2-1
v_call: TRBV2
d_call: -
cdr3_nt: TGTGCCAGCAGAGTCGACAGTCACAATGAGCAGTTCTTC
cdr3_aa: CASRVDSHNEQFF

clone_size: -
j_call: TRBJ2-7
v_call: TRBV29-1
d_call: -
cdr3_nt: TGCAGCGTTGAACCTCAGCGGGCGGGGATGCCTCCCTACGAGCAGTACTTC
cdr3_aa: CSVEPQRAGMPPYEQYF

clone_size: -
j_call: TRBJ1-3
v_call: TRBV6-5
d_call: -
cdr3_nt: TGTGCCAGCAGTCCCCCCGGCTCTGGAAACACCATATATTTT
cdr3_aa: CASSPPGSGNTIYF

clone_size: -
j_call: TRBJ2-7
v_call: TRBV4-1
d_call: -
cdr3_nt: TGCGCCAGCAGCCAGGGGACACGCTACGAGCAGTACTTC
cdr3_aa: CASSQGTRYEQYF

clone_size: -
j_call: TRBJ2-7
v_call: TRBV4-1
d_call: -
cdr3_nt: TGCGCCAGCAGCTGGGGGCAGAGCTACGAGCAGTACTTC
cdr3_aa: CASSWGQSYEQYF

clone_size: -
j_call: TRBJ2-3
v_call: TRBV10-3
d_call: -
cdr3_nt: TGTGCCATCCAAGGAGGGAACACAGATACGCAGTATTTT
cdr3_aa: CAIQGGNTDTQYF